This passage covers 15 T cell receptor beta chains from one sample sequenced in a study of cytomegalovirus exposure and HLA in healthy donors. The PCR used 60 Vbeta and 13 Jbeta primers. The repertoire was sequenced with immunoSEQ multiplex PCR; TCRdb's copy has only in-frame clones and lacks some. The sample gives under 200,000 clones, around 80% of which show up once; around 2.3% is in the top ten. What was sequenced was PBMCs. These receptors were obtained from a woman in her fifties or sixties in good health and CMV-seronegative.

V is TRBV4-1 and J is TRBJ2-5; 9 nucleotides agree with TRBD2. The last part of the DNA fits TRBJ2-7 better; the J call may be wrong. CDR3 length equals 16 residues. Germline lookup yields CDR1 MGHRA and CDR2 YSYEKL. CDR3 in amino acids: CASSQDLAGGSYEQYF. DNA of the CDR3: TGCGCCAGCAGCCAAGATCTTGCGGGGGGGTCCTACGAGCAGTACTTC.

CDR3 in amino acids: CASSQETGSSYNSPLHF. The CDR3 bases are TGCGCCAGCAGCCAAGAGACCGGGAGCTCCTATAATTCACCCCTCCACTTT. The chain uses TRBV4-3 and TRBJ1-6; unclear D gene. The CDR3 totals 17 residues. CDR1 and CDR2 from the germline V gene are LGHNA and YSLEER. The ends were cut back, 0 bases at V and 0 bases at J, with 9 bases in the middle.

The chain recombines TRBV19 with TRBJ2-1, with TRBD1 identical over 8 bases. Trimming cost V 7 bases and J 1 base; bases outside gene matches: 6. Per germline, CDR1 LNHDA and CDR2 SQIVND (reference sequence). This CDR3 has 15 amino acids. The CDR3 nucleotides read TGTGCCAGTACCGTGGACAGGGCATCCTACAATGAGCAGTTCTTC. Protein sequence: CASTVDRASYNEQFF.

This chain uses TRBV27 with TRBJ2-1; 8 nucleotides align to TRBD2. Germline values: CDR1 MNHEY, CDR2 SMNVEV (reference sequence). J was trimmed by 8 bases and V by 1 base; bases with no gene match: 10. The CDR3 has 16 residues. CDR3 sequence (DNA): TGTGCCAGCAGTTTATTTAGCGGGAAGGGTGGGCATGAGCAGTTCTTC. It codes for CASSLFSGKGGHEQFF.

V is TRBV19 and J is TRBJ2-7; 8 bases align to TRBD2. The CDR3 loop spans 14 amino acids. With V trimmed by 4 bases and J by 3 bases, 5 bases remained unmatched. CDR1 and CDR2 (germline): LNHDA, SQIVND (reference sequence). The CDR3 DNA sequence: TGTGCCAGTAGTAAGGGGAGCGGGGGCTACGAGCAGTACTTC. This gives the protein CASSKGSGGYEQYF.

Notes on this clone: One end of the junction does not line up with germline, which may come from a read error. The chain couples TRBV7-9 to TRBJ1-6; D uncertain. The CDR3 length is 15 residues. Germline V gene sequence: CDR1 SEHNR, CDR2 FQNEAQ (reference sequence). CDR3: CAGSPGGEYNSPLHF. CDR3 nucleotides: TGTGCCGGCAGCCCCGGTGGGGAGTATAATTCACCCCTCCACTTT.

The chain carries TRBV7-2 and TRBJ2-7, with a possible D match to TRBD2 (6 bases). Germline V gene data show CDR1 as SGHTA and CDR2 as FQGNSA. V was pared by 5 bases and J by 1 base, with 12 bases between. This CDR3 region has 14 residues. CDR3 DNA sequence: TGTGCCAGCAGCCGTAGCGGCTATTCCTACGAGCAGTACTTC. This encodes CASSRSGYSYEQYF.

The chain couples TRBV28 to TRBJ2-7; D not resolved. The CDR3 contains 14 residues. Looked up from germline, CDR1 is MDHEN and CDR2 is SYDVKM. The ends were cut back, 2 bases at V and 4 bases at J, with 12 bases in the middle. CDR3 amino acids: CASSLLTRPYEQYF. The CDR3 DNA reads as TGTGCCAGCAGTTTACTCACCAGGCCATACGAGCAGTACTTC.

The chain uses TRBV15 and TRBJ1-1, with D perhaps TRBD1 (5 bases). CDR1 is LNHNV and CDR2 is YYDKDF in the germline V gene (reference sequence). V lost 0 bases, J lost 4 bases, and 9 bases lay in between. The CDR3 length is 14 residues. CDR3: CATSRDIGGTEAFF. The CDR3 region has the DNA TGTGCCACCAGCAGAGATATCGGGGGCACTGAAGCTTTCTTT.

The CDR3 bases are TGTGCCAGCAGCCTGACAGGGGGCCAGGGCGGGGAGCTGTTTTTT. Translated, it gives CASSLTGGQGGELFF. The genes are TRBV13 and TRBJ2-2, with TRBD1 matching 10 bases. Unmatched junction bases numbered 7, after V lost 5 bases and J lost 7 bases. This CDR3 is 15 amino acids long. Germline assignment: CDR1 PRHDT and CDR2 FYEKMQ (reference sequence).

This clone has a single count. The rearrangement joins TRBV4-3 to TRBJ2-1, with 11 bases matching TRBD2. After removal of 5 bases from V and 9 bases from J, the junction contained 12 bases not matched to a gene. The CDR3 covers 16 residues. CDR1 and CDR2 from the germline V gene are LGHNA and YSLEER. CDR3 coding DNA: TGCGCCAGCAGCACTCAATTAGCGGGGGGGAGTATTGAGCAGTTCTTC. Protein product: CASSTQLAGGSIEQFF.

The chain employs TRBV19 and TRBJ2-1; TRBD1 might be the D (6 bases). This CDR3 comprises 13 residues. Germline CDR1 reads LNHDA; CDR2 reads SQIVND (reference sequence). V lost 2 bases and J 6 bases, leaving 8 bases between the germline ends. CDR3 sequence (DNA): TGTGCCAGTAGTATATACAGGGCCAATGAGCAGTTCTTC. This translates into CASSIYRANEQFF.

The chain joins TRBV15 to TRBJ2-2; TRBD2 agrees at 14 bases. The length of the CDR3 is 18 residues. The germline V gene has CDR1 LNHNV and CDR2 YYDKDF (reference sequence). J was trimmed by 0 bases and V by 2 bases; bases with no gene match: 2. The DNA of the CDR3 is TGTGCCACCAGCAGACCGGGACTAGCGGGAGCGAACACCGGGGAGCTGTTTTTT. It codes for CATSRPGLAGANTGELFF. The entire variable domain, with the rest obtained from reference TRBV15 and TRBJ2-2, is as follows: DAMVIQNPRYQVTQFGKPVTLSCSQTLNHNVMYWYQQKSSQAPKLLFHYYDKDFNNEADTPDNFQSRRPNTSFCFLDIRSPGLGDTAMYLCATSRPGLAGANTGELFFGEGSRLTVL.

The gene calls are TRBV30 and TRBJ1-3; D ambiguous. The length of the CDR3 is 14 residues. Germline CDR1 and CDR2: GTSNPN and SVGIG (reference sequence). Trimming shortened V by 4 bases and J by 5 bases, and 15 bases separated the two germline ends. DNA of the CDR3: TGTGCCTGGACTGGCGCCGACACCCGAAACACCATATATTTT. Amino acids: CAWTGADTRNTIYF.

The chain combines TRBV18 with TRBJ2-3; a possible D gene is TRBD2 (6 bases). The CDR3 length is 14 residues. V lost 1 base and J 6 bases, leaving 11 bases between the germline ends. Germline assignment: CDR1 KGHSH and CDR2 LQKENI. The CDR3 DNA reads as TGTGCCAGCTCACCACAAAAGGGGAGGGATACGCAGTATTTT. Translating gives CASSPQKGRDTQYF. Drawing the rest from reference TRBV18 and TRBJ2-3, the complete variable domain is NAGVMQNPRHLVRRRGQEARLRCSPMKGHSHVYWYRQLPEEGLKFMVYLQKENIIDESGMPKERFSAEFPKEGPSILRIQQVVRGDSAAYFCASSPQKGRDTQYFGPGTRLTVL.